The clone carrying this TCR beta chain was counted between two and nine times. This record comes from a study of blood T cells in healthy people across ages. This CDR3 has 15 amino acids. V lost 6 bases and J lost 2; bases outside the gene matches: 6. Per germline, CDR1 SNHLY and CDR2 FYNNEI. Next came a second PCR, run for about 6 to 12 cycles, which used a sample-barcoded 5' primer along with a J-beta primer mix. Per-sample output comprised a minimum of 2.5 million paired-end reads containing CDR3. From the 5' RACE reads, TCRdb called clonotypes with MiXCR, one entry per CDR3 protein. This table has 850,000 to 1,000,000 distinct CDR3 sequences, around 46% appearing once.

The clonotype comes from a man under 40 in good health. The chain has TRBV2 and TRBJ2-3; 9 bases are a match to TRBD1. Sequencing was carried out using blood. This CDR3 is CASSLDRGITDTQYF. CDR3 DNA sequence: TGTGCCAGCAGCCTCGACAGGGGGATCACAGATACGCAGTATTTT.